This T cell receptor beta chain was captured in a study of cytomegalovirus exposure and HLA in healthy donors. After removal of 2 bases from V and 4 bases from J, the junction contained 3 bases not matched to a gene. This CDR3 has 16 amino acids. Germline loops: CDR1 ENHRY, CDR2 SYGVKD. PCR amplification relied on 60 Vbeta primers (plus 13 Jbeta primers). Here immunoSEQ multiplex PCR was the method, and the copy in TCRdb shows in-frame clones only, minus some. The sample yields approximately 150,000 clones, around two thirds seen once. Study observations and caveats: The authors listed 150 to 200 TCR beta chains as cytomegalovirus-associated. In a later analysis, specific HLA alleles were associated with approximately 17,000 TCR beta sequences at a 0.05 false discovery rate. Most of the CMV-associated TCR beta chains (in a later analysis) appeared to be HLA-restricted.

Of note for this clone: Its antigen is undetermined.

The receptor comes from a man younger than 45 in good health and CMV-seropositive. Sequencing was done on a sample of PBMCs. The chain uses TRBV10-3 and TRBJ2-2, with 11 bases lining up with TRBD1. The CDR3 loop is CAISEGTGGTTGELFF. The CDR3 DNA sequence: TGTGCCATCAGTGAGGGGACAGGGGGGACCACCGGGGAGCTGTTTTTT.